This passage covers 7 T cell receptor beta chains from one sample sequenced in a study of tumor-infiltrating lymphocytes in oesophageal squamous cell carcinoma. TCRdb re-derived calls from the PCR reads in MiXCR, one entry per CDR3 protein. This table holds roughly 12,000 distinct CDR3 sequences, about 50% found once. The sequencing sample was made of esophageal tumor tissue. All receptors derive from a male donor with esophageal squamous cell carcinoma.

This clonotype appeared once. The missing conserved phenylalanine or tryptophan at the end of this CDR3 makes a read error likely. No DNA is shown, since the ends of the CDR3 on it are uncertain; the CDR3 is the one TCRdb lists. J is TRBJ2-5 and V is TRBV7-4; the table's D call TRBD2 went unverified against the DNA. The CDR3 spans 17 residues, counting both ends. Germline V gives CDR1 SGHVT, CDR2 SQSDAQ. CDR3 loop: CASSLSEPASVGAVLRA.

This clonotype has just a few counts. The rearrangement joins TRBV7-6 to TRBJ2-3; D may correspond to TRBD1 or TRBD2 (5 bases each). Per germline, CDR1 SGHVS and CDR2 FNYEAQ. Deletions cut 5 bases from V and 3 bases from J, with 12 bases between. CDR3 length: 14 residues. CDR3 in amino acids: CASSAGWGTDTQYF. Here the CDR3 DNA reads TGTGCCAGCAGCGCAGGATGGGGGACAGATACGCAGTATTTT. The full variable domain, in which reference TRBV7-6 and TRBJ2-3 provide the parts outside the CDR3, is GAGVSQSPRYKVTKRGQDVALRCDPISGHVSLYWYRQALGQGPEFLTYFNYEAQQDKSGLPNDRFSAERPEGSISTLTIQRTEQRDSAMYRCASSAGWGTDTQYFGPGTRLTVL.

The J gene is TRBJ2-5, the V gene TRBV7-6; unclear D gene. The CDR3 is 15 residues long. The germline CDR1 and CDR2 sequences are SGHVS and FNYEAQ. Trimming removed 0 bases from V and 11 bases from J, with 19 bases in between. The CDR3 loop is CASSLAPGSYNEQYF. The CDR3 bases are TGTGCCAGCAGCTTAGCGCCAGGTAGCTATAATGAGCAGTACTTC.

The chain carries TRBV6-4 and TRBJ1-3, with TRBD1 identical over 7 bases. J lost 4 bases, V lost 6 bases, and 9 bases had no gene match. Germline V gives CDR1 MRHNA, CDR2 SNTAGT. This CDR3 comprises 15 residues. CDR3 in amino acids: CASRRKGARGNTIYF. CDR3 DNA sequence: TGTGCCAGCAGAAGAAAGGGGGCGCGGGGAAACACCATATATTTT.

This clonotype was detected a few times. The chain joins TRBV7-8 to TRBJ2-5, with no clear D. TRBJ2-1 matches the DNA end more closely, so the J call is doubtful. The CDR3 has 12 amino acids. Germline CDR1 is SGHVS and CDR2 is FQNEAQ. CDR3 bases: TGTGCCAGCAGCTTAGTAATTAATGAGCAGTTCTTC. This gives the protein CASSLVINEQFF.

Note on this clonotype: Germline is not matched at one junction end, which may reflect a read error. J is TRBJ2-5 and V is TRBV6-1, with D perhaps being TRBD1 or TRBD2 (5 bases each). The CDR3 is 15 amino acids. Germline CDR1 is MNHNS and CDR2 is SASEGT. Here the CDR3 DNA reads TGTGCCAGCAGCTACCGGGACGCGGATAATTCACCCCTCCACTTC. Protein product: CASSYRDADNSPLHF.

This clonotype was detected ten times or more. The chain joins TRBV5-6 to TRBJ1-1, with D hard to call. The CDR3 contains 15 residues. Trimming took 0 bases from V and 0 from J, leaving 9 bases between them. Germline CDR1 is SGHDT and CDR2 is YYEEEE. The DNA for the CDR3 is TGTGCCAGCAGCTTGGTGGGTCTAATGAACACTGAAGCTTTCTTT. Translated: CASSLVGLMNTEAFF. Together with reference TRBV5-6 and TRBJ1-1, the CDR3 gives the full variable domain: DAGVTQSPTHLIKTRGQQVTLRCSPKSGHDTVSWYQQALGQGPQFIFQYYEEEERQRGNFPDRFSGHQFPNYSSELNVNALLLGDSALYLCASSLVGLMNTEAFFGQGTRLTVV.